This T cell receptor (beta chain) is from a study of blood T cell repertoires in COVID-19. Study at large: Some COVID-19 samples were acute and others convalescent; all came from the United States, Italy and Spain. PBMCs, B-cell-depleted T cells, or T cells were the source of the cDNA or gDNA that made up the material.

Here immunoSEQ multiplex PCR was the method, and the copy in TCRdb shows in-frame clones only, minus some. Of 200,000 to 250,000 clones listed, 70% to 90% are singletons. The study recruited exposed participants who had met a COVID-19 case within 2 weeks before entry. This CDR3 has 15 amino acids. CDR1 SGDLS and CDR2 YYNGEE come from the germline V gene. The J segment lost 5 bases and the V segment lost 2 bases, leaving 8 bases of the junction unmatched. V gene TRBV9 combines with J gene TRBJ2-5, with 8 bases identical to TRBD2. The origin of this receptor is a man in his fifties who had been exposed to COVID-19. Sequencing used PBMCs or T cells enriched from blood (not recorded which). DNA of the CDR3: TGTGCCAGCAGCGTCTCCAGCGGGAGTTTGGAGACCCAGTACTTC. Encoded protein: CASSVSSGSLETQYF.